The 17 T cell receptor beta chains below all came from one sample that was sequenced in a study of early T cells in non-severe SARS-CoV-2 infection. From the 5' RACE reads, TCRdb called clonotypes with MiXCR, one entry per CDR3 protein. The sample lists more than 85,000 distinct CDR3 sequences; 13% were seen once. Sequencing was carried out using whole blood. The receptor set was obtained from an adult who was a healthcare worker with PCR-confirmed SARS-CoV-2 infection or an uninfected control (not recorded which).

This clonotype has just a few counts. The J gene is TRBJ1-1, the V gene TRBV10-3; D not certain. Trimming stripped 4 bases from V and 1 base from J, with 10 bases between. The CDR3 extends over 14 amino acids. Germline V gene data show CDR1 as ENHRY and CDR2 as SYGVKD. The CDR3 loop reads CAISAPDKNTEAFF. The DNA of the CDR3 is TGTGCCATCAGTGCCCCCGACAAGAACACTGAAGCTTTCTTT.

Concerning this clonotype: Just one base apart from a much larger clone, this may be a read error. Without the conserved terminal phenylalanine or tryptophan, this CDR3 likely stems from a read error. V gene TRBV3-1 combines with J gene TRBJ2-7; D might be TRBD1 or TRBD2, each matching 5 bases. CDR3 length: 12 amino acids. CDR1 is LGHDT, CDR2 YNNKEL, per germline (reference sequence). Trimming took 4 bases from V and 8 from J, leaving 12 bases between them. The DNA of the CDR3 is TGTGCCAGCAGCCCCATTAGGGGACAGCAGTACTCC. It codes for CASSPIRGQQYS.

This clonotype was found many times. J is TRBJ2-3 and V is TRBV12-5; D might be TRBD1 or TRBD2, each matching 5 bases. The V gene's germline CDR1 is LGHNT and CDR2 FRNRAP. The V end was cut by 7 bases, the J end by 0 bases, with 14 bases between. This CDR3 is built from 15 residues. CDR3 sequence (DNA): TGTGCTAGTGCCTGGGACGGTCCTAGCACAGATACGCAGTATTTT. The encoded protein is CASAWDGPSTDTQYF.

This clonotype was detected ten times or more. The genes are TRBV12-3 or TRBV12-4 and TRBJ2-1, with no clear D. The CDR3 extends over 13 amino acids. Trimming took 6 bases from V and 2 from J, leaving 8 bases between them. The DNA of the CDR3 is TGTGCCAGCAGCCTCGTCCCCTACAATGAGCAGTTCTTC. Amino acid sequence: CASSLVPYNEQFF.

V and J are TRBV27 and TRBJ2-4, with 11 bases lining up with TRBD2. This CDR3 comprises 16 residues. Per the germline V gene, CDR1 is MNHEY and CDR2 is SMNVEV (reference sequence). Trimming cost V 5 bases and J 0 bases; bases outside gene matches: 3. For the CDR3, the DNA is TGTGCCAGCAGTCGAGGACTAGCGGGAGCCAAAAACATTCAGTACTTC. It encodes CASSRGLAGAKNIQYF.

In this sample, this clonotype turned up a few times. The chain links TRBV7-8 to TRBJ2-3; D possibly corresponds to TRBD2 (5 bases). The CDR3 runs 15 residues. Trimming shortened V by 5 bases and J by 3 bases, and 15 bases separated the two germline ends. The germline CDR1 and CDR2 sequences are SGHVS and FQNEAQ. CDR3 loop: CASSVVGRTTDTQYF. CDR3 nucleotides: TGTGCCAGCAGCGTAGTAGGACGGACTACAGATACGCAGTATTTT.

This clonotype was counted only a few times. This rearrangement joins TRBV6-5 to TRBJ2-7; a weak D match, TRBD2 (6 bases). This CDR3 has 14 amino acids. In germline, CDR1 is MNHEY, CDR2 SVGAGI. The ends were cut back, 5 bases at V and 6 bases at J, with 17 bases in the middle. CDR3 bases: TGTGCCAGCAGTACCGGCGGGACTTCAGGCGAGCAGTACTTC. Its protein product is CASSTGGTSGEQYF.

In this sample, this clonotype turned up many times. The chain has TRBV20-1 and TRBJ2-1; D unclear. The CDR3 consists of 12 residues. CDR1 is DFQATT, CDR2 SNEGSKA, per germline (reference sequence). V lost 0 bases to trimming and J lost 8 bases, with 8 bases between them. Written as DNA, the CDR3 is TGCAGTGCTAGAGAAGAGGACCATGAGCAGTTCTTC. Translation: CSAREEDHEQFF.

A word on this clonotype: This may be a read error: a much more frequent sequence differs by one nucleotide. The chain employs TRBV30 and TRBJ2-3, with a weak D call TRBD1 (6 bases). The DNA end is more similar to TRBJ1-5, so the J call may be wrong. The CDR3 runs 15 residues. Germline assignment: CDR1 GTSNPN and CDR2 SVGIG (reference sequence). The CDR3, as DNA: TGTGCCTGGAGTGTAACAGGGACGGGCGGGGATACGCAGCATTTT. Protein sequence: CAWSVTGTGGDTQHF.

This clonotype was seen repeatedly, ten times or more. The V call is TRBV20-1, the J call TRBJ1-2, with D unresolved. CDR1 and CDR2 from the germline V gene are DFQATT and SNEGSKA (reference sequence). CDR3 size: 11 residues. Trimming took 2 bases from V and 2 from J, leaving 3 bases between them. CDR3 nucleotides: TGCAGTGCTAGAAACAACTATGGCTACACCTTC. Its translation is CSARNNYGYTF.

This clonotype showed up many times. The chain uses TRBV6-5 and TRBJ1-6; the D is unclear. In germline, CDR1 is MNHEY, CDR2 SVGAGI. CDR3 length equals 13 residues. V was clipped by 6 bases and J by 9 bases, with 12 bases between them. The CDR3 DNA reads TGTGCCAGCAGCGAAATGGGGTTTTCACCCCTCCACTTT. Translating gives CASSEMGFSPLHF.

This clonotype was picked up many times. The chain joins TRBV11-2 to TRBJ2-5; D may be TRBD2 (6 bases). The V end was cut by 2 bases, the J end by 4 bases, with 11 bases between. This CDR3 region has 14 residues. The germline V gene has CDR1 SGHAT and CDR2 FQNNGV. The CDR3 nucleotides are TGTGCCAGCAGCTTAAGAGGGCGGGGAGAGACCCAGTACTTC. Translated, it gives CASSLRGRGETQYF.

This clonotype was found many times. The V gene is TRBV11-2, the J gene TRBJ2-3, with D possibly being TRBD1 (5 bases). With 4 bases removed from V and 0 bases from J, the gap between germline ends came to 14 bases. There are 16 residues in the CDR3. Germline V gene sequence: CDR1 SGHAT, CDR2 FQNNGV. This CDR3 is CASSWGTGSSTDTQYF. The CDR3 DNA reads as TGTGCCAGCAGCTGGGGAACAGGATCTAGCACAGATACGCAGTATTTT.

This clonotype appeared many times. The J gene is TRBJ2-7, the V gene TRBV11-2; D is ambiguous. Germline V gives CDR1 SGHAT, CDR2 FQNNGV. V lost 0 bases and J 2 bases, leaving 5 bases between the germline ends. There are 13 residues in the CDR3. DNA for the CDR3: TGTGCCAGCAGCTTAGATCAGCCCTACGAGCAGTACTTC. The encoded protein is CASSLDQPYEQYF.

This rearrangement joins TRBV6-1 to TRBJ2-1; the D gene is possibly TRBD1 (6 bases). This CDR3 region has 15 residues. Trimming cost V 4 bases and J 4 bases, with 14 bases left between them. Germline V gives CDR1 MNHNS, CDR2 SASEGT. Written as DNA, the CDR3 is TGTGCCAGCAGTGTCTCCCAGGGGACATACAATGAGCAGTTCTTC. It is translated as CASSVSQGTYNEQFF.

The V gene is TRBV11-2, the J gene TRBJ1-5; D ambiguous. The germline gives CDR1 SGHAT, CDR2 FQNNGV. This CDR3 region has 14 residues. Trimming shortened V by 1 base and J by 5 bases, and 9 bases separated the two germline ends. Here the CDR3 DNA reads TGTGCCAGCAGCTTAGGACACCCAGATCAGCCCCAGCATTTT. Protein product: CASSLGHPDQPQHF.

The gene calls are TRBV4-3 and TRBJ2-4; D may be TRBD1 or TRBD2 (5 bases each). The CDR3 runs 12 residues. Trimming pared 2 bases from V and 9 bases from J, leaving 8 bases between. Germline loops: CDR1 LGHNA, CDR2 YSLEER. CDR3: CASSQTGGIQYF. The CDR3 DNA reads as TGCGCCAGCAGCCAAACAGGAGGCATTCAGTACTTC.